This T cell receptor beta chain originates from a study of cytomegalovirus exposure and HLA in healthy donors. Germline CDR1 and CDR2: SGHRS and YFSETQ. The CDR3 spans 14 residues. V dropped 1 base and J dropped 3 bases, with 10 bases sitting between them. TCRdb's copy holds only in-frame clones and misses some; the assay was immunoSEQ multiplex PCR. This sample carries approximately 170,000 clones, around four fifths of them seen once, and the ten largest clones take approximately 2.3%. The origin of this receptor is a man aged 25 to 40 in good health and CMV-seropositive. The chain has TRBV5-1 and TRBJ2-5; the D is unclear. Sequencing input: PBMCs. CDR3 sequence reads: CASSLYPTKETQYF. CDR3 bases: TGCGCCAGCAGCTTGTACCCTACGAAAGAGACCCAGTACTTC.